Below, 7 T cell receptor beta chains from the same sample are listed, as sequenced in a study of blood T cell repertoires in COVID-19. The protocol was immunoSEQ multiplex PCR, while the TCRdb copy is restricted to in-frame clones and leaves out a portion. The sample carries a few hundred thousand clones, around 87% recorded once. The sample taken for sequencing was peripheral blood. These receptors originate from a man aged 55 to 70 with acute or convalescent COVID-19.

The chain uses TRBV4-3 and TRBJ1-1, with no clear D. The germline CDR1 and CDR2 sequences are LGHNA and YSLEER. This CDR3 contains 13 residues. Trimming cost V 2 bases and J 0 bases, with 4 bases left between them. This CDR3 is CASSQNMNTEAFF. Here the CDR3 DNA reads TGCGCCAGCAGCCAAAATATGAACACTGAAGCTTTCTTT.

The sample holds one count of this clone. The chain recombines TRBV6-2 or TRBV6-3 with TRBJ2-1, with 7 bases that match TRBD1. V lost 1 base and J lost 0; bases outside the gene matches: 6. The CDR3 length is 17 residues. The germline gives CDR1 MNHEY, CDR2 SVGEGT. The CDR3 DNA reads TGTGCCAGCAGTTACTTACCGGGACAGAGCTCCTACAATGAGCAGTTCTTC. It yields the protein CASSYLPGQSSYNEQFF.

This clone was observed a handful of times. The chain is built from TRBV5-6 and TRBJ2-3, with unresolved D. CDR3 length equals 15 residues. Trimming stripped 2 bases from V and 2 bases from J, with 12 bases between. CDR1 and CDR2 (germline): SGHDT, YYEEEE. Here the CDR3 DNA reads TGTGCCAGCAGCTTTCGTCGACTCGACACAGATACGCAGTATTTT. It translates to CASSFRRLDTDTQYF.

V gene TRBV4-2 combines with J gene TRBJ2-1, with TRBD2 matching over 12 bases. CDR3 length: 18 residues. V lost 0 bases to trimming and J lost 0 bases; unmatched junction nucleotides: 3. Germline values: CDR1 LGHNA, CDR2 YNFKEQ. In nucleotides, the CDR3 is TGTGCCAGCAGCCAAGACGGACTAGCGGGGAGCTCCTACAATGAGCAGTTCTTC. It codes for CASSQDGLAGSSYNEQFF.

V and J are TRBV28 and TRBJ2-2; possible D gene TRBD1, 5 bases. The germline V gene has CDR1 MDHEN and CDR2 SYDVKM. With 7 bases removed from V and 6 bases from J, the gap between germline ends came to 15 bases. The CDR3 runs 14 residues. CDR3 region: CASIARVSSGELFF. DNA of the CDR3: TGTGCCAGCATTGCCAGGGTCTCCTCCGGGGAGCTGTTTTTT.

This clone was seen at least ten times. The CDR3 loop is CASSQVGLAGGNTGELFF. CDR3 bases: TGTGCCAGCAGCCAAGTGGGACTAGCGGGGGGGAACACCGGGGAGCTGTTTTTT. The chain has TRBV4-2 and TRBJ2-2, with 15 bases aligning to TRBD2. With 1 base clipped from V and 1 base from J, the junction kept 1 base outside the gene matches. Looked up from germline, CDR1 is LGHNA and CDR2 is YNFKEQ. CDR3 size: 18 residues.

This clone was observed a handful of times. J is TRBJ1-2 and V is TRBV19, with D maybe TRBD1 (6 bases). This CDR3 spans 14 amino acids. V was shortened by 2 bases and J by 4 bases, with 11 bases between the two germline ends. Germline CDR1 reads LNHDA; CDR2 reads SQIVND (reference sequence). For the CDR3, the DNA is TGTGCCAGTAGTATATGGCAGGGGATCTATGGCTACACCTTC. Translation gives CASSIWQGIYGYTF.